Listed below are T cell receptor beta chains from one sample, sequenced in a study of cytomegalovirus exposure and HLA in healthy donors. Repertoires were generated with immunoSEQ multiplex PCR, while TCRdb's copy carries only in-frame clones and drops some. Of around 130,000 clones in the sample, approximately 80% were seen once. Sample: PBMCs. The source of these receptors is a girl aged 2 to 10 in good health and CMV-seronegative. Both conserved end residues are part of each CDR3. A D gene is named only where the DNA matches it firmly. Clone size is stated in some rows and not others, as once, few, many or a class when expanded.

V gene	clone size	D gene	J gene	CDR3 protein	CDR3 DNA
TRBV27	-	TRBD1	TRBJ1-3	CASSLSGTGGSSGNTIYF	TGTGCCAGCAGTTTAAGTGGGACAGGGGGCTCTTCGGGAAACACCATATATTTT
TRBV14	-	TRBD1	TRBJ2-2	CASSQLQGYTGGELFF	TGTGCCAGCAGCCAATTACAGGGGTATACGGGCGGGGAGCTGTTTTTT
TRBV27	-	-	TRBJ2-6	CASSLSGTNSGANVLTF	TGTGCCAGCAGTTTATCGGGGACAAACTCTGGGGCCAACGTCCTGACTTTC
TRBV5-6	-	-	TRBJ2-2	CASSTNPSVGTGELFF	TGTGCCAGCAGCACGAACCCTAGCGTAGGCACCGGGGAGCTGTTTTTT
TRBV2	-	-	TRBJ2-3	CASMGPTRQSTDTQYF	TGTGCCAGCATGGGTCCGACGAGACAGAGCACAGATACGCAGTATTTT
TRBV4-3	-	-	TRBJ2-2	CASSQALGQPSRELFF	TGCGCCAGCAGCCAAGCTTTGGGACAACCTAGTAGGGAGCTGTTTTTT
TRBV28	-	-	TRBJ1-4	CASSLIGANEKLFF	TGTGCCAGCAGTTTAATAGGGGCTAATGAAAAACTGTTTTTT
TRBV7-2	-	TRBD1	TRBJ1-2	CASSLVDRGYGYTF	TGTGCCAGCAGCTTAGTTGACAGGGGGTATGGCTACACCTTC
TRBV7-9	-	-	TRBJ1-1	CASSLGVANTEAFF	TGTGCCAGCAGCTTAGGCGTCGCGAACACTGAAGCTTTCTTT
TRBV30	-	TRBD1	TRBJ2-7	CAWSRGQGYEQYF	TGTGCCTGGAGTCGCGGACAGGGGTACGAGCAGTACTTC
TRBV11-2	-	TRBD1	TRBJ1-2	CASSLEGQQYGYTF	TGTGCCAGCAGCTTAGAGGGACAGCAGTATGGCTACACCTTC
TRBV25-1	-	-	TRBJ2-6	CASSVSGANVLTF	TGTGCCAGCAGTGTATCTGGGGCCAACGTCCTGACTTTC
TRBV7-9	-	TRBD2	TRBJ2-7	CASSPIAGGAAPYEQYF	TGTGCCAGCAGCCCTATAGCGGGAGGAGCCGCTCCCTACGAGCAGTACTTC
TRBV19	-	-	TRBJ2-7	CASSREKGSSYEQYF	TGTGCCAGTAGTCGGGAGAAAGGGTCTTCCTACGAGCAGTACTTC
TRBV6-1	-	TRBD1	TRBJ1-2	CASSVSSQGANYGYTF	TGTGCCAGCAGTGTTTCCTCGCAGGGGGCTAACTATGGCTACACCTTC
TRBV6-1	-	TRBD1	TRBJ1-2	CASSEARGQVHGYTF	TGTGCCAGCAGTGAAGCGCGAGGACAGGTTCATGGCTACACCTTC
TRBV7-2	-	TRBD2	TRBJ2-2	CASSAVGGGPVGELFF	TGTGCCAGCAGCGCAGTAGGCGGGGGGCCGGTCGGGGAGCTGTTTTTT
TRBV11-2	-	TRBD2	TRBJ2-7	CASSLTSAYNEQYF	TGTGCCAGCAGCTTGACTAGCGCGTATAACGAGCAGTACTTC
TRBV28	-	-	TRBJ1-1	CATATGNTEAFF	TGTGCCACGGCAACAGGGAACACTGAAGCTTTCTTT
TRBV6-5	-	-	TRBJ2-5	CASSYGQGRQETQYF	TGTGCCAGCAGTTACGGGCAGGGCAGGCAAGAGACCCAGTACTTC
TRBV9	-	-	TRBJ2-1	CASSVAGYEQFF	TGTGCCAGCAGCGTAGCTGGCTATGAGCAGTTCTTC
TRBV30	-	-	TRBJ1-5	CAWSRSGDQPQHF	TGTGCCTGGAGTCGGTCAGGGGATCAGCCCCAGCATTTT
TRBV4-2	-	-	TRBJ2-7	CASSPRESEAGYEQYF	TGTGCCAGCAGCCCGAGAGAATCGGAAGCGGGCTACGAGCAGTACTTC
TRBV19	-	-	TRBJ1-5	CASSISGEGRPQHF	TGTGCCAGTAGTATATCGGGAGAAGGAAGGCCCCAGCATTTT
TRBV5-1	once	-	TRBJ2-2	CASSPVGGAGELFF	TGCGCCAGCAGCCCCGTTGGAGGGGCCGGGGAGCTGTTTTTT
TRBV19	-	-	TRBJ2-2	CGSSRRAGELFF	TGTGGAAGTTCGAGGAGGGCCGGGGAGCTGTTTTTT
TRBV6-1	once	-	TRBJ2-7	CASSDPLTPFYEQYF	TGTGCCAGCAGTGACCCCTTAACCCCATTCTACGAGCAGTACTTC
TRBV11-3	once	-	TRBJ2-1	CASSLELARYNEQFF	TGTGCCAGCAGCTTAGAACTAGCAAGATACAATGAGCAGTTCTTC
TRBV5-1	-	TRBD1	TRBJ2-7	CASSLGGTVYEQYF	TGCGCCAGCAGCTTGGGAGGGACAGTCTACGAGCAGTACTTC
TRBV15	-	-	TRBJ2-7	CATSRENSEQYF	TGTGCCACCAGCAGAGAGAACTCCGAGCAGTACTTC
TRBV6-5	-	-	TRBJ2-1	CASRGGGLYNEQFF	TGTGCCAGCAGAGGGGGGGGACTCTACAATGAGCAGTTCTTC
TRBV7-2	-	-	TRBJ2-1	CASSLMGHYNEQFF	TGTGCCAGCAGCTTAATGGGACACTACAATGAGCAGTTCTTC
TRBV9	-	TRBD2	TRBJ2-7	CASSVATSGNFYEQYF	TGTGCCAGCAGCGTAGCGACTAGCGGGAATTTTTACGAGCAGTACTTC
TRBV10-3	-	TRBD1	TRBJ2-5	CAIGPPGQGGTQYF	TGTGCCATCGGACCCCCGGGACAGGGGGGGACCCAGTACTTC
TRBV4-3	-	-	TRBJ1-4	CASSQDKWGGGNEKLFF	TGCGCCAGCAGCCAAGATAAATGGGGAGGGGGTAATGAAAAACTGTTTTTT
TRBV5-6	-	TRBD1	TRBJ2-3	CASSWDLGQGGIDTQYF	TGCGCCAGCAGCTGGGACCTTGGACAGGGGGGGATAGATACGCAGTATTTT
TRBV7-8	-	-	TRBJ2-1	CASSLPSSPPYNEQFF	TGTGCCAGCAGCTTACCGAGTTCGCCTCCTTACAATGAGCAGTTCTTC
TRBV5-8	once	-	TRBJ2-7	CASNPVGLLKYEQYF	TGTGCCAGCAACCCGGTCGGACTTCTTAAGTACGAGCAGTACTTC
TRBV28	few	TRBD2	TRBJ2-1	CASSLGGNPYNEQFF	TGTGCCAGCAGTTTGGGAGGGAACCCCTACAATGAGCAGTTCTTC
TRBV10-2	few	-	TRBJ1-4	CASSPRVANEKLFF	TGCGCCAGCAGCCCCAGGGTGGCTAATGAAAAACTGTTTTTT
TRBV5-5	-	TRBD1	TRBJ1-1	CASSNAGTGAVEAFF	TGTGCCAGCAGCAACGCCGGGACAGGGGCCGTTGAAGCTTTCTTT
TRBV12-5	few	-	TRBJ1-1	CASGHYMNTEAFF	TGTGCTAGTGGTCATTACATGAACACTGAAGCTTTCTTT